Following are 12 T cell receptor beta chains from one sample sequenced in a study of T cell responses to AZD1222 COVID-19 vaccine. Method: immunoSEQ multiplex PCR; TCRdb's copy keeps in-frame clones and lacks some. Of fewer than 90,000 clones in the sample, roughly 86% were seen once. The source was peripheral blood, collected 28 days after the second AZD1222 dose. All receptors come from an adult who received the AZD1222 COVID-19 vaccine.

J is TRBJ2-2 and V is TRBV19, with unresolved D. The CDR3 contains 16 residues. With 2 bases removed from V and 0 bases from J, the gap between germline ends came to 10 bases. Per germline, CDR1 LNHDA and CDR2 SQIVND (reference sequence). CDR3 DNA: TGTGCCAGTAGTATACCCACCCCCGCGAACACCGGGGAGCTGTTTTTT. Translating gives CASSIPTPANTGELFF. Combining the CDR3 with reference TRBV19 and TRBJ2-2 gives the whole variable domain DGGITQSPKYLFRKEGQNVTLSCEQNLNHDAMYWYRQDPGQGLRLIYYSQIVNDFQKGDIAEGYSVSREKKESFPLTVTSAQKNPTAFYLCASSIPTPANTGELFFGEGSRLTVL.

The V gene is TRBV10-3, the J gene TRBJ2-7, with D hard to call. Trimming removed 10 bases from V and 3 bases from J, with 10 bases in between. The CDR3 runs 11 residues. Germline V gives CDR1 ENHRY, CDR2 SYGVKD. For the CDR3, the DNA is TGTGCCACAGGCAACCTCTACGAGCAGTACTTC. Its translation: CATGNLYEQYF.

V and J are TRBV4-2 and TRBJ2-7; possibly TRBD1 for D (5 bases). The V end lost 0 bases, the J end lost 4 bases, and 10 bases lay between the germline ends. From germline, CDR1 is LGHNA and CDR2 YNFKEQ. The CDR3 is 14 amino acids. The CDR3 DNA reads TGTGCCAGCAGCCAAGACCTCCAGGGTTACGAGCAGTACTTC. Its translation is CASSQDLQGYEQYF.

The chain recombines TRBV4-3 with TRBJ2-7, with 7 bases identical to TRBD1. Germline V CDR1 and CDR2: LGHNA, YSLEER. With 1 base clipped from V and 0 bases from J, the junction kept 3 bases outside the gene matches. The CDR3 consists of 15 residues. In nucleotides, the CDR3 is TGCGCCAGCAGCCAAGCCCGGGACAGCTCCTACGAGCAGTACTTC. It encodes CASSQARDSSYEQYF.

The gene calls are TRBV6-2 or TRBV6-3 and TRBJ2-1; 8 nucleotides align to TRBD2. J lost 11 bases, V lost 5 bases, and 8 bases had no gene match. CDR1 is MNHEY, CDR2 SVGEGT, per germline. CDR3 length: 13 residues. The CDR3 bases are TGTGCCAGCAGTCCCGGGACTAGTACCAAGCAGTTCTTC. It yields the protein CASSPGTSTKQFF.

The chain uses TRBV7-9 and TRBJ2-3; D remains ambiguous. This CDR3 has 11 residues. V gave up 6 bases and J gave up 2 bases, with 3 bases separating them. Per the germline V gene, CDR1 is SEHNR and CDR2 is FQNEAQ (reference sequence). This CDR3 is CASRYTDTQYF. CDR3 DNA sequence: TGTGCCAGCAGGTACACAGATACGCAGTATTTT.

The CDR3 DNA is TGTGCCAGTAGTACCGGGACAGGGGGCGCGGATGGCTACACCTTC. Translating it yields CASSTGTGGADGYTF. The chain uses TRBV19 and TRBJ1-2; TRBD1 agrees at 12 bases. The length of the CDR3 is 15 residues. V was pared by 4 bases and J by 6 bases, with 6 bases of the junction left unmatched. Germline CDR1 is LNHDA and CDR2 is SQIVND (reference sequence).

J is TRBJ2-7 and V is TRBV5-1; no reliable D call. This CDR3 has 14 amino acids. Trimming stripped 0 bases from V and 1 base from J, with 8 bases between. Germline CDR1 reads SGHRS; CDR2 reads YFSETQ. CDR3: CASSLGWGSYEQYF. The CDR3 DNA follows: TGCGCCAGCAGCTTGGGTTGGGGATCCTACGAGCAGTACTTC.

This chain links TRBV19 with TRBJ2-1; no clear D. Looked up from germline, CDR1 is LNHDA and CDR2 is SQIVND (reference sequence). Trimming stripped 5 bases from V and 3 bases from J, with 14 bases between. The CDR3 is 15 residues long. The CDR3 spells CASSGSSRVYNEQFF. The DNA for the CDR3 is TGTGCCAGTAGTGGGTCTTCCAGAGTCTACAATGAGCAGTTCTTC.

This sequence joins TRBV13 and TRBJ2-1; 9 bases are shared with TRBD2. The CDR3 has 15 amino acids. CDR1 PRHDT and CDR2 FYEKMQ come from the germline V gene (reference sequence). Germline trimming cut 5 bases from V and 7 bases from J; bases unmatched to any gene: 9. The CDR3 is CASSQLAGKGNEQFF. CDR3 sequence (DNA): TGTGCCAGCAGCCAACTAGCGGGTAAGGGGAATGAGCAGTTCTTC.

The V and J genes are TRBV15 and TRBJ2-1; 14 nucleotides line up with TRBD2. Germline CDR1 reads LNHNV; CDR2 reads YYDKDF (reference sequence). V lost 3 bases, J lost 8 bases, and 6 bases stayed unmatched. This CDR3 contains 16 residues. The chain's CDR3 is CATSRTGTSGSDEQFF. Written as DNA, the CDR3 is TGTGCCACCAGCAGGACCGGGACTAGCGGGAGCGATGAGCAGTTCTTC.

The V and J genes are TRBV5-5 and TRBJ1-3; 8 nucleotides match TRBD1. The CDR3 has 13 residues. With V trimmed by 4 bases and J by 7 bases, 4 bases remained unmatched. Germline V CDR1 and CDR2: SGHKS, YYEKEE (reference sequence). The CDR3 bases are TGTGCCAGCAGCAGACAGGGGCGCAACACCATATATTTT. Its translation: CASSRQGRNTIYF.